These T cell receptor beta chains were read from a single sample in a study of patients and donors after allogeneic stem cell transplantation. Each CDR3 protein is one row after TCRdb ran MiXCR on the RT-PCR reads. The sample includes 900,000 to 1,000,000 distinct CDR3 sequences, more than 15% of them seen just once. The sequenced sample consisted of blood, either unsorted or a sorted T cell fraction (not recorded which). The receptors stem from a human donor who was either an allogeneic HSCT recipient or a stem cell or donor lymphocyte infusion donor (not recorded which). It is not recorded whose cells these are; they may come from a transplant donor. Each CDR3 is given with its conserved first and last residue. D genes are given only for firm matches. The size field is filled for only some rows; it gives once, few, many or a size class.

d_call,j_call,clone_size,v_call,cdr3_nt,cdr3_aa
TRBD2,TRBJ2-1,.,TRBV4-1,TGCGCCAGCAGGGTGCGGGGGAACTACAATGAGCAGTTCTTC,CASRVRGNYNEQFF
.,TRBJ1-1,.,TRBV29-1,TGCAGCGTTTATGGGGGCACTGAAGCTTTCTTT,CSVYGGTEAFF
.,TRBJ2-3,.,TRBV6-1,TGTGCCAGCAGCCTGGGGGCAGCGGCCACAGATACGCAGTATTTT,CASSLGAAATDTQYF
TRBD2,TRBJ2-1,.,TRBV20-1,TGCAGTGCAACCCGGACGAGACTAGCTTATGAGCAGTTCTTC,CSATRTRLAYEQFF
TRBD2,TRBJ2-3,many,TRBV24-1,TGTGCCACCAGTGTGGGACTAGCGCAAGATACGCAGTATTTT,CATSVGLAQDTQYF
.,TRBJ1-2,.,TRBV6-5,TGTGCCAGCAGTTACTCAACACTCTATGGCTACACCTTC,CASSYSTLYGYTF
.,TRBJ2-2,few,TRBV15,TGTGCCACCAGCAAGAGGGTCTCGGGGACCGGGGAGCTGTTTTTT,CATSKRVSGTGELFF
TRBD2,TRBJ2-1,few,TRBV5-4,TGTGCCAGCAGCAGGACTAGCGGACTCTCCTACAATGAGCAGTTCTTC,CASSRTSGLSYNEQFF
TRBD2,TRBJ2-5,.,TRBV20-1,TGCAGTGCTAGAGGTGAACTAGCGGGGACCCAAGAGACCCAGTACTTC,CSARGELAGTQETQYF
TRBD1,TRBJ2-7,few,TRBV24-1,TGTGCCACCAGTGATTCCGGGACAGGGGAACAGCAGTACTTC,CATSDSGTGEQQYF
TRBD2,TRBJ2-3,.,TRBV20-1,TGCAGTGCTGTGCGGACTAGCGGGGGCCTCACAGATACGCAGTATTTT,CSAVRTSGGLTDTQYF
.,TRBJ1-2,.,TRBV7-3,TGTGCCAGCAGCCGAAGTGGGGTATACGACTATGGCTACACCTTC,CASSRSGVYDYGYTF
.,TRBJ2-1,many,TRBV24-1,TGTGCCACCAGTGATCAGACGCGGTGGAGAAACAATGAGCAGTTCTTC,CATSDQTRWRNNEQFF
TRBD1,TRBJ1-3,many,TRBV12-3/TRBV12-4,TGTGCCAGCAGTCCCCGGATGGGACAGGGGGCTGGAAACACCATATATTTT,CASSPRMGQGAGNTIYF
TRBD1,TRBJ2-2,few,TRBV12-3/TRBV12-4,TGTGCCAGCAGTATGACAGGGGGCGGCACCGGGGAGCTGTTTTTT,CASSMTGGGTGELFF
.,TRBJ1-2,.,TRBV11-2,TGTGCCAGCAGCCCCCTAAAGGGTCGAGACTATGGCTACACCTTC,CASSPLKGRDYGYTF
TRBD1,TRBJ2-3,few,TRBV7-2,TGTGCCAGCAGCCGTTACAGGGGGCTCACAGATACGCAGTATTTT,CASSRYRGLTDTQYF
.,TRBJ2-6,.,TRBV20-1,TGCAGTGCTAGGGCGGGTTCTGGGGCCAACGTCCTGACTTTC,CSARAGSGANVLTF
TRBD2,TRBJ2-1,.,TRBV7-3,TGTGCCAGCAGCAAAAACCCCCCTAGCGGGGCCTACAATGAGCAGTTCTTC,CASSKNPPSGAYNEQFF
TRBD1,TRBJ1-2,few,TRBV7-9,TGTGCCAGCTTTAGCGACAGGGGAAATGGCTACACCTTC,CASFSDRGNGYTF
.,TRBJ1-2,few,TRBV24-1,TGTGCCACCAGTGACCCCGACGGGGACGGCTACACCTTC,CATSDPDGDGYTF
.,TRBJ1-2,.,TRBV7-9,TGTGCCAGCAGCGACAGGTTTGGCTACACCTTC,CASSDRFGYTF
.,TRBJ2-6,.,TRBV24-1,TGTGCCACCAGTGAACCTGACGGAATCTCTGGGGCCAACGTCCTGACTTTC,CATSEPDGISGANVLTF
.,TRBJ2-1,once,TRBV29-1,TGCAGCGTCGTGCGGGAAGGGGCGGAGGCCTACAATGAGCAGTTCTTC,CSVVREGAEAYNEQFF
.,TRBJ2-7,once,TRBV4-3,TGCGCCAGCAGCCAAGATCCCGGAGGGGGAGCCGAGCAGTACTTC,CASSQDPGGGAEQYF
TRBD2,TRBJ2-1,.,TRBV7-8,TGTGCCAGCACTAAACTAGCGGGAGTTGTCAATGAGCAGTTCTTC,CASTKLAGVVNEQFF
TRBD2,TRBJ2-5,.,TRBV25-1,TGTGCCAGCAGTGAAGGGAGCGGGAGGGGGCAAGAGACCCAGTACTTC,CASSEGSGRGQETQYF
.,TRBJ2-3,.,TRBV10-2,TGCGCCAGCACCCAAGCAGATACGCAGTATTTT,CASTQADTQYF
.,TRBJ2-5,few,TRBV12-3/TRBV12-4,TGTGCCAGCATGAAGGGTCCAGAGACCCAGTACTTC,CASMKGPETQYF
.,TRBJ2-3,.,TRBV6-2/TRBV6-3,TGTGCCAGCAGTTACGTTTCAGATACGCAGTATTTT,CASSYVSDTQYF
.,TRBJ2-7,.,TRBV15,TGTGCCACCAGCAGAGATAGGACAAATTACGAGCAGTACTTC,CATSRDRTNYEQYF
TRBD1,TRBJ1-4,few,TRBV7-9,TGTGCCAGCAGCCCGGGACAGGGAGGCGCTAATGAAAAACTGTTTTTT,CASSPGQGGANEKLFF
.,TRBJ1-1,.,TRBV10-3,TGTGCCATCAGCGAAACCATGAACACTGAAGCTTTCTTT,CAISETMNTEAFF
TRBD2,TRBJ2-1,.,TRBV7-9,TGTGCCAGCACCTCAGAGGTGGGGAGGGATGAGCAGTTCTTC,CASTSEVGRDEQFF
.,TRBJ2-5,many,TRBV29-1,TGCAGCGTTGGGGCAGGCGGGGAGACCCAGTACTTC,CSVGAGGETQYF
.,TRBJ2-1,few,TRBV20-1,TGCAGTGCTAGAGTCGCGGCGAACTCCTACAATGAGCAGTTCTTC,CSARVAANSYNEQFF
.,TRBJ1-5,.,TRBV12-3/TRBV12-4,TGTGCCAGCAGTGGCGACACGCGGGTCCAGCCCCAGCATTTT,CASSGDTRVQPQHF
.,TRBJ2-1,.,TRBV7-2,TGTGCCAGCAGCTCAGGGGGGACGGAGAACAATGAGCAGTTCTTC,CASSSGGTENNEQFF
TRBD1,TRBJ1-2,few,TRBV24-1,TGTGCCACCAGTGATCAGGACAGGGCCTATGGCTACACCTTC,CATSDQDRAYGYTF
.,TRBJ1-5,.,TRBV6-4,TGTGCCAGCAGTGAACAGACAGGCCAGCCCCAGCATTTT,CASSEQTGQPQHF
.,TRBJ2-1,few,TRBV4-3,TGCGCCAGCAGCCAGGAGGGCCCCCACCGGTTTTACAATGAGCAGTTCTTC,CASSQEGPHRFYNEQFF
.,TRBJ1-2,.,TRBV15,TGTGCCACCAGCAGAGCTTTAGGGGGGGCGCAGAAAGGCTACACCTTC,CATSRALGGAQKGYTF
.,TRBJ1-2,few,TRBV25-1,TGTGCCAGCAGTGCTCCGGGACGCAACTATGGCTACACCTTC,CASSAPGRNYGYTF
TRBD1,TRBJ2-3,many,TRBV3-1,TGTGCCAGCAGCTCGGGGGACAGGGGGCTGGCAGATACGCAGTATTTT,CASSSGDRGLADTQYF
.,TRBJ1-5,few,TRBV24-1,TGTGCCACCAGTTCCGCTGGGGGACCGAGCAATCAGCCCCAGCATTTT,CATSSAGGPSNQPQHF
.,TRBJ2-5,.,TRBV2,TGTGCCAGCAGTAAGAACCCTGGACAAGGGTTGAGAGAGACCCAGTACTTC,CASSKNPGQGLRETQYF
.,TRBJ1-5,many,TRBV3-1,TGTGCCAGCAGCCCGGGACACTATAGCAATCAGCCCCAGCATTTT,CASSPGHYSNQPQHF
TRBD2,TRBJ2-7,.,TRBV12-5,TGTGCTAGTGGTTGGACTAGCGGGAGCATCGGCTCCTACGAGCAGTACTTC,CASGWTSGSIGSYEQYF
TRBD2,TRBJ2-5,.,TRBV3-1,TGTGCCAGCAAGAAGGCGGGGGGTCGAAAGACCCAGTACTTC,CASKKAGGRKTQYF
TRBD2,TRBJ2-1,.,TRBV27,TGTGCCAGCAGTTTATGGGTACTAGCGGGAGGTAATGAGCAGTTCTTC,CASSLWVLAGGNEQFF
TRBD1,TRBJ1-2,few,TRBV6-1,TGTGCCAGCAAAGGACAGGGACACTATGGCTACACCTTC,CASKGQGHYGYTF
TRBD1,TRBJ1-4,few,TRBV20-1,TGCAGTGCTAGAGGGGACAGAGCTTGGATTGGGAATGAAAAACTGTTTTTT,CSARGDRAWIGNEKLFF
TRBD1,TRBJ2-4,.,TRBV28,TGTGCCAGCAGGACAGGGTGGGATGCGGGCAAAAACATTCAGTACTTC,CASRTGWDAGKNIQYF
TRBD1,TRBJ2-7,.,TRBV27,TGTGCCAGCAGTTTATCTGTGGACAGGGAGTACGAGCAGTACTTC,CASSLSVDREYEQYF
.,TRBJ2-7,few,TRBV3-1,TGTGCCAGCAGCCAAGATATGCTATCCCGCTACGAGCAGTACTTC,CASSQDMLSRYEQYF